This note documents a single T cell receptor (beta chain) sequence. Its antigen is not known. This entry is derived from a study of beta chain features in type 1 diabetes. Background on the study: Summed over all samples, the examined sorted cells came to 85 million to 140 million. Study-wide points: The study notes PCR might favor shorter templates equally in patients and controls.

As every portion of the isolated RNA was reverse transcribed, the sequencing read expressed TCRB transcripts. Assay used: immunoSEQ multiplex PCR; TCRdb lists only in-frame clones, some missing. The sample shows a few hundred thousand clones, over 13% of them seen only once. The CDR3 is 14 residues long. Germline values: CDR1 SGHRS, CDR2 YFSETQ. With 6 bases removed from V and 0 bases from J, the gap between germline ends came to 13 bases. By way of CD45RO/CCR7/CD25/CD127/CD95/CD27, the CD4+ regulatory, stem cell-like memory, central memory and naive cells were sorted. Sorting produced populations that all topped 95% purity.

The J gene is TRBJ2-7, the V gene TRBV5-1; D is perhaps TRBD2 (7 bases). The sequence derives from a woman between 18 and 30 years old in good health. The sample comprised naive CD4+ T cells from blood. This CDR3 is CASTLGGHSYEQYF. As DNA, the CDR3 is TGCGCCAGCACCCTGGGGGGGCACTCCTACGAGCAGTACTTC.